The clone carrying this T cell receptor (beta chain) was seen more than once but under ten times. What it binds is unknown. Relative to the germline gene, one junction end is altered; a read error may explain this. This sample is part of a study of OX40 agonist ivuxolimab in advanced cancers. About the study: Patients were dosed intravenously with ivuxolimab at 0.01 to 10 mg/kg every 2 weeks. Findings of the study overall: On average, CD8+ T cells showed a greater number of expanded clones than CD4+.

Only in-frame clones appear in the TCRdb table, and some are missing; sequencing was by immunoSEQ multiplex PCR. The table lists over 25,000 clones, approximately 85% of them singletons, with 20% to 25% in the top ten. The CDR3 contains 11 residues. Germline V gene lookup returns CDR1 SGHAT and CDR2 FQNNGV. This TCR derives from an adult with an advanced solid tumor such as melanoma, head and neck, liver or kidney cancer. The material sequenced was CD4+ or CD8+ T cells sorted from blood, taken in a trial of the OX40 agonist ivuxolimab. This chain uses TRBV11-2 with TRBJ2-7; 7 positions agree with TRBD2. The CDR3 protein is CASSQAKGLLF. The CDR3 DNA is TGTGCCAGCAGCCAGGCGAAGGGACTATTATTC.